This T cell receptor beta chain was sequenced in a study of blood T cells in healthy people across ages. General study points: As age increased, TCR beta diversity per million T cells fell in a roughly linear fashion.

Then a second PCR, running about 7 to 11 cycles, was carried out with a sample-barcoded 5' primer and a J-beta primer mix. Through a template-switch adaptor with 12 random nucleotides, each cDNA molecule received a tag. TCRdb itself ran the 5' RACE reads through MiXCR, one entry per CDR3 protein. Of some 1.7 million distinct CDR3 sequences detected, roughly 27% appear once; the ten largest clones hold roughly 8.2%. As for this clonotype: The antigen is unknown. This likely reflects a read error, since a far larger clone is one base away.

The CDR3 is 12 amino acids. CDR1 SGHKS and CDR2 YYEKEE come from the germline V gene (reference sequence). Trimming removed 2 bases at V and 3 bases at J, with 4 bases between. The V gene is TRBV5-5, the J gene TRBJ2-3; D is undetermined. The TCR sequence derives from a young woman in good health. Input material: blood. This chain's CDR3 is CASSFKTDTQYF. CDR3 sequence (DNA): TGTGCCAGCAGCTTTAAAACAGATACGCAGTATTTT.